These T cell receptor beta chains were read from a single sample in a study of shared clonotypes between healthy human individuals. Here immunoSEQ multiplex PCR was the method, and the copy in TCRdb shows in-frame clones only, minus some. The table has over 850,000 clones, approximately 80% seen once; the top ten hold about 0.52%. The sample was memory CD4+ T cells from PBMCs. These receptors originate from a young man in good health. Some clones in this sample may be carry-over from other donors' samples. The CDR3 runs from the conserved cysteine through the conserved F or W. A D gene is named only where the DNA matches it firmly. Size tells how often a clone was seen (once, few, many) or the class of an expanded clone, and some rows leave it out.

>TRBV2|few|TRBJ1-4|TRBD1
CASSENPTGNEKLFF
TGTGCCAGCAGTGAAAACCCGACAGGGAATGAAAAACTGTTTTTT
>TRBV4-2|NA|TRBJ2-3|NA
CASSQVGKGDREKDTQYF
TGTGCCAGCAGCCAAGTGGGAAAGGGGGACCGCGAAAAAGATACGCAGTATTTT
>TRBV7-8|NA|TRBJ1-5|NA
CASSLARRGLNQPQHF
TGTGCCAGCAGCTTAGCGCGGCGTGGGCTCAATCAGCCCCAGCATTTT
>TRBV19|few|TRBJ1-5|NA
CASSPVRGNQPQHF
TGTGCCAGTAGCCCGGTCCGGGGGAATCAGCCCCAGCATTTT
>TRBV2|NA|TRBJ1-2|NA
CASNFATRVDYTF
TGTGCCAGCAATTTTGCCACCCGTGTTGACTACACCTTC
>TRBV7-2|NA|TRBJ1-3|NA
CASSPQRGGNTIYF
TGTGCCAGCAGCCCCCAGAGGGGAGGAAACACCATATATTTT
>TRBV2|NA|TRBJ1-1|TRBD1
CASSEEGATEAFF
TGTGCCAGCAGTGAGGAGGGGGCTACTGAAGCTTTCTTT
>TRBV6-1|NA|TRBJ2-7|TRBD2
CASSEMNGRALEQYF
TGTGCCAGCAGTGAAATGAATGGGAGGGCGCTCGAGCAGTACTTC
>TRBV28|NA|TRBJ1-3|TRBD1
CASSPGRGRSSGNTIYF
TGTGCCAGCAGCCCGGGGAGGGGGCGAAGCTCTGGAAACACCATATATTTT
>TRBV5-1|NA|TRBJ1-3|NA
CASSLVPSHMSSGNTIYF
TGCGCCAGCAGCTTGGTTCCCTCGCACATGAGCTCTGGAAACACCATATATTTT
>TRBV20-1|NA|TRBJ2-1|NA
CSARVGRRGFF
TGCAGTGCTAGAGTGGGACGTCGAGGTTTCTTC
>TRBV11-2|NA|TRBJ2-1|TRBD1
CASSRRPGQGHNEQFF
TGTGCCAGCAGCCGACGTCCGGGACAGGGTCACAATGAGCAGTTCTTC
>TRBV7-8|NA|TRBJ2-6|NA
CASSLVFSGANVLTF
TGTGCCAGCAGCTTAGTCTTCTCTGGGGCCAACGTCCTGACTTTC
>TRBV4-3|NA|TRBJ1-3|NA
CASSPRPREGYTIYF
TGCGCCAGCAGCCCCCGCCCCAGGGAGGGATACACCATATATTTT
>TRBV10-3|many|TRBJ1-6|NA
CAISESWGGNSPLHF
TGTGCCATCAGTGAGTCGTGGGGGGGAAATTCACCCCTCCACTTT
>TRBV6-6|NA|TRBJ2-1|NA
CATELAEYNEQFF
TGTGCCACCGAACTAGCCGAATACAATGAGCAGTTCTTC
>TRBV5-1|NA|TRBJ1-1|NA
CASSLEWNTEAFF
TGCGCCAGCAGCTTGGAGTGGAACACTGAAGCTTTCTTT
>TRBV7-2|NA|TRBJ1-2|TRBD1
CASSLGTADNYGYTF
TGTGCCAGCAGCTTGGGGACAGCCGACAACTATGGCTACACCTTC
>TRBV5-5|once|TRBJ2-2|NA
CASSSRTSAGELFF
TGTGCCAGCAGCTCTCGAACCTCAGCCGGGGAGCTGTTTTTT
>TRBV19|few|TRBJ2-6|TRBD2
CASSMRTSGSTGANVLTF
TGTGCCAGTAGTATGCGGACTAGCGGGAGTACCGGGGCCAACGTCCTGACTTTC
>TRBV2|NA|TRBJ2-1|NA
CASSEGYNEQFF
TGTGCCAGCAGTGAGGGGTACAATGAGCAGTTCTTC
>TRBV7-2|NA|TRBJ2-7|NA
CASSFSRGSSYEQYF
TGTGCCAGCAGCTTTTCGAGGGGAAGCTCCTACGAGCAGTACTTC
>TRBV6-1|NA|TRBJ2-5|NA
CASSPGAGRETQYF
TGTGCCAGCAGTCCTGGGGCGGGGAGGGAGACCCAGTACTTC
>TRBV7-3|NA|TRBJ1-1|NA
CASSGQLNTEAFF
TGTGCCAGCTCCGGACAGTTGAACACTGAAGCTTTCTTT
>TRBV30|NA|TRBJ1-3|TRBD1
CAWSAHRGRSGNTIYF
TGTGCCTGGAGCGCCCACAGGGGCCGCTCTGGAAACACCATATATTTT
>TRBV11-2|NA|TRBJ1-1|NA
CASSLFTSKQVHTEAFF
TGTGCCAGCAGCTTGTTCACCTCAAAACAGGTACACACTGAAGCTTTCTTT
>TRBV7-3|NA|TRBJ1-1|NA
CASSLLGQGNTEAFF
TGTGCCAGCAGCTTGTTGGGCCAGGGGAACACTGAAGCTTTCTTT
>TRBV15|few|TRBJ1-1|TRBD1
CATSRDWMGQGGTEAFF
TGTGCCACCAGCAGAGATTGGATGGGACAGGGAGGTACTGAAGCTTTCTTT
>TRBV7-6|NA|TRBJ2-7|NA
CASSMSGDILYEQYF
TGTGCCAGCAGCATGTCCGGGGACATCCTCTACGAGCAGTACTTC
>TRBV29-1|NA|TRBJ2-5|NA
CSVLGQEETQYF
TGCAGCGTTTTAGGGCAGGAAGAGACCCAGTACTTC
>TRBV28|NA|TRBJ1-1|NA
CAILTWGLGNTEAFF
TGTGCCATCCTGACGTGGGGGCTAGGGAACACTGAAGCTTTCTTT
>TRBV5-1|NA|TRBJ2-5|NA
CASSLNRRELGETQYF
TGCGCCAGCAGCTTGAATCGTCGGGAACTCGGGGAGACCCAGTACTTC
>TRBV21-1|few|TRBJ1-3|NA
CASLTGTGNRNTIYF
TGTGCCAGCCTTACCGGGACAGGGAATCGAAACACCATATATTTT
>TRBV27|many|TRBJ2-7|NA
CASSSSTVSYEQYF
TGTGCCAGCAGTTCATCGACGGTTTCCTACGAGCAGTACTTC
>TRBV4-1|NA|TRBJ2-1|NA
CASSQGVIGASYNEQFF
TGCGCCAGCAGCCAAGGGGTCATTGGGGCTTCGTACAATGAGCAGTTCTTC
>TRBV7-2|NA|TRBJ2-2|NA
CASLRGSWNTGELFF
TGTGCCAGCCTCCGGGGTAGCTGGAACACCGGGGAGCTGTTTTTT
>TRBV7-9|many|TRBJ1-4|NA
CASSLVSTAEKLFF
TGTGCCAGCAGCTTAGTAAGCACAGCTGAAAAACTGTTTTTT
>TRBV21-1|NA|TRBJ2-7|NA
CASSKELAGTDFYEQYF
TGTGCCAGCAGCAAAGAACTAGCGGGGACCGACTTCTACGAGCAGTACTTC
>TRBV6-1|NA|TRBJ2-5|NA
CASRRTQETQYF
TGTGCCAGCCGACGGACGCAAGAGACCCAGTACTTC
>TRBV6-5|NA|TRBJ2-7|NA
CASSYLGSHEQYF
TGTGCCAGCAGTTACCTAGGGAGCCACGAGCAGTACTTC
>TRBV5-6|NA|TRBJ2-7|TRBD1
CASSLGTGTGEQYF
TGTGCCAGCAGCTTGGGGACAGGGACAGGAGAGCAGTACTTC
>TRBV18|NA|TRBJ2-7|TRBD2
CASSLLAEGPYEQYF
TGTGCCAGCTCACTGCTAGCGGAGGGGCCCTACGAGCAGTACTTC
>TRBV7-2|NA|TRBJ1-1|NA
CASSSVLKGRRLNTEAFF
TGTGCCAGCAGCTCCGTTTTAAAGGGACGGAGGTTGAACACTGAAGCTTTCTTT
>TRBV11-2|NA|TRBJ2-3|TRBD2
CASSLDRLAGASDTQYF
TGTGCCAGCAGCTTAGATCGTCTAGCGGGAGCCTCCGATACGCAGTATTTT
>TRBV5-1|NA|TRBJ2-3|TRBD2
CASSLNPAGGPDTQYF
TGCGCCAGCAGCCTTAATCCAGCGGGAGGGCCAGATACGCAGTATTTT
>TRBV18|NA|TRBJ1-5|NA
CASSRDGDQPQHF
TGTGCCAGCTCCCGGGACGGGGATCAGCCCCAGCATTTT
>TRBV7-2|NA|TRBJ2-7|NA
CASSLRVGPPGYEQYF
TGTGCCAGCAGCCTTAGGGTAGGACCCCCGGGCTACGAGCAGTACTTC
>TRBV29-1|NA|TRBJ2-7|TRBD1
CSVEGDRAYEQYF
TGCAGCGTTGAAGGAGACAGGGCCTACGAGCAGTACTTC
>TRBV28|NA|TRBJ2-3|NA
CASSGWADTQYF
TGTGCCAGCAGTGGCTGGGCAGATACGCAGTATTTT
>TRBV5-5|NA|TRBJ2-4|TRBD2
CASHPTGGRIAKNIQYF
TGTGCCAGCCACCCAACGGGCGGGAGGATAGCCAAAAACATTCAGTACTTC
>TRBV30|NA|TRBJ2-7|NA
CAWSLQGGYEQYF
TGTGCCTGGAGTTTACAGGGCGGTTACGAGCAGTACTTC
>TRBV29-1|few|TRBJ2-5|NA
CSAPGGIGRGETQYF
TGCAGCGCCCCTGGGGGAATAGGGAGGGGGGAGACCCAGTACTTC
>TRBV5-1|NA|TRBJ2-5|NA
CASSFPLGDQETQYF
TGCGCCAGCAGCTTCCCTTTGGGAGATCAAGAGACCCAGTACTTC
>TRBV25-1|NA|TRBJ1-5|TRBD1
CASSEGRTGMNQPQHF
TGTGCCAGCAGTGAAGGAAGGACAGGGATGAATCAGCCCCAGCATTTT
>TRBV28|NA|TRBJ1-3|NA
CASSLDNSGNTIYF
TGTGCCAGCAGTTTAGACAACTCTGGAAACACCATATATTTT
>TRBV19|NA|TRBJ2-7|TRBD1
CASSMGTGGTYEQYF
TGTGCCAGTAGTATGGGGACAGGGGGAACCTACGAGCAGTACTTC
>TRBV7-3|NA|TRBJ2-3|NA
CASSSRVASGTDTQYF
TGTGCCAGCAGCTCAAGGGTAGCGAGCGGCACAGATACGCAGTATTTT
>TRBV5-1|once|TRBJ2-2|NA
CASRSARPSNTGELFF
TGCGCCAGCAGAAGCGCCCGGCCCTCCAACACCGGGGAGCTGTTTTTT
>TRBV7-3|once|TRBJ2-3|TRBD2
CASSSPSGRMTDTQYF
TGTGCCAGCAGCTCACCTAGCGGGAGAATGACAGATACGCAGTATTTT
>TRBV4-3|NA|TRBJ2-7|TRBD2
CASSQDSSGYYEQYF
TGCGCCAGCAGCCAAGATTCTAGCGGGTACTACGAGCAGTACTTC